This T cell receptor beta chain originates from a study of regulatory T cells in long-lasting Graves disease. Time point given: newly diagnosed GD, antithyroid drugs for less than 3 months. PBMCs were the source of the RNA used for TCR sequencing. This CDR3 is 13 amino acids long. CDR1 is DFQATT and CDR2 is SNEGSKA in the germline V gene (reference sequence). V lost 3 bases and J 5 bases, leaving 14 bases between the germline ends. This clonotype was found many times. Its specificity is not known. General study results and limits: Persistent disease samples used TRBV28, TRBJ1-2 and TRBJ2-5 preferentially.

Construction of TCR beta libraries relied on iRepertoire HTBI primers and on Arm-PCR targeting CDR3 regions. TCRdb re-called the multiplex PCR reads through MiXCR, storing one row per CDR3 protein. Here the sample spans 250,000 to 300,000 distinct CDR3 sequences, approximately 20% being singletons. These same records also appear under a second study, on T cells in Graves' hyperthyroidism and ophthalmopathy. That paper states: A 13 V-J signature model discriminated ophthalmopathy versus stable hyperthyroidism.

The chain employs TRBV20-1 and TRBJ2-7, with a weak D call TRBD2 (7 bases). This sample comprised peripheral blood mononuclear cells (PBMCs), obtained at new diagnosis, from a patient treated with antithyroid drugs. The clonotype originates from a woman younger than 45 with Graves disease. CDR3 region: CSASDGGQNEQYF. The CDR3 DNA is TGCAGTGCTAGCGACGGGGGGCAGAACGAGCAGTACTTC.